This TCR beta chain emerged from a study of patients with pleural tuberculosis (dated by TCRdb to between 2013 and 2015). Data came from an Illumina Genome Analyzer IIx. TCRdb redid the processing of the public reads, applying fastp at Q25 and MiXCR, and retained in-frame beta chains. Duplicate CDR3 protein sequences are folded into a single record with the most common DNA and genes. In all, the sample holds just under 30,000 distinct CDR3 sequences, and about 20% of those were seen once. The ten largest clones take up about 3.7% of the sample. Taken from cysteine to phenylalanine, the CDR3 has 15 residues. The sequence is cut down to CDR3 DNA, 45 bases in frame from base 1. CDR1 and CDR2, per the germline V gene, are MNHEY and SVGEGT. The germline ends are 11 bases apart after V is trimmed by 2 bases and J by 1 base. In its sample, this clonotype comes out as medium-sized (0.01 to 0.1%). Its antigen is currently not known. The record has no base qualities; no much larger clone is one base away.

This TCR came from a human donor with pleural tuberculosis. The sequenced material came from peripheral blood. Recombination linked TRBV6-2 or TRBV6-3 to TRBJ1-1; there is no confident call for the D gene. In nucleotides, the sequence is TGTGCCAGCAGTTACCCCCTGGGAGGGAACACTGAAGCTTTCTTT. Translated, it gives CASSYPLGGNTEAFF.